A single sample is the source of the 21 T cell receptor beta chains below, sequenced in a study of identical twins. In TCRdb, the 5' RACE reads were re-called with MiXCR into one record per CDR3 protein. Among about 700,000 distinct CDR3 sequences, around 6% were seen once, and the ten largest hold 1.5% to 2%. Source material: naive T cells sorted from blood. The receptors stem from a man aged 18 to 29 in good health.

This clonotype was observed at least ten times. Here the CDR3 reads CASSQDRGGLEAFF. In nucleotides, the CDR3 is TGCGCCAGCAGCCAAGATAGGGGGGGGCTAGAAGCTTTCTTT. The chain carries TRBV4-3 and TRBJ1-1; D is possibly TRBD1 (6 bases). Trimming pared 0 bases from V and 8 bases from J, leaving 13 bases between. Germline CDR1 is LGHNA and CDR2 is YSLEER. This CDR3 is built from 14 residues.

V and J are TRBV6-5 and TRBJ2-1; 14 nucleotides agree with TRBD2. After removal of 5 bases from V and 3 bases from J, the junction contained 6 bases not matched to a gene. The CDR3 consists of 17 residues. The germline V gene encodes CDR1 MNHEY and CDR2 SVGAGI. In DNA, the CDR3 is TGTGCCAGCAGTACCGAAGGGACTAGCGGGAGCTACAATGAGCAGTTCTTC. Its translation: CASSTEGTSGSYNEQFF.

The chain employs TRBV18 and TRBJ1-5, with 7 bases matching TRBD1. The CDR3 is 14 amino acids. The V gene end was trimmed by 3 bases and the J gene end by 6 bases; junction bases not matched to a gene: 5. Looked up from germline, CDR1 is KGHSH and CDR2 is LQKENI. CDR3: CASSPATGSQPQHF. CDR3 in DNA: TGTGCCAGCTCACCGGCGACAGGGTCTCAGCCCCAGCATTTT.

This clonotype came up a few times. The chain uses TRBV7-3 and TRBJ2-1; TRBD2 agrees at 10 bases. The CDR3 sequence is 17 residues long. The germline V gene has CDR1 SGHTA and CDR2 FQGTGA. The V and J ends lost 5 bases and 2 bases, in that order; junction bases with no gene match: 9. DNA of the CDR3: TGTGCCAGCAGCCCAAAAGCGGGAGGGTCCCCCTACAATGAGCAGTTCTTC. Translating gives CASSPKAGGSPYNEQFF.

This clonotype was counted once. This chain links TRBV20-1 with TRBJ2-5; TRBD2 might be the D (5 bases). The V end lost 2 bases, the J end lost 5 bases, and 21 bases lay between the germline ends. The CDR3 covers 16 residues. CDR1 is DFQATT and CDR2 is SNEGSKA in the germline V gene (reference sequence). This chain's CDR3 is CSARSPVWERTETQYF. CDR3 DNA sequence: TGCAGTGCTAGATCTCCCGTGTGGGAGAGAACGGAGACCCAGTACTTC.

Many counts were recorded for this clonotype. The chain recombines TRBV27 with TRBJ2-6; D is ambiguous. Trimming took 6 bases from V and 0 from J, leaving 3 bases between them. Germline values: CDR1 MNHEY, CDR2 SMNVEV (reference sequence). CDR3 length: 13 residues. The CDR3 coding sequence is TGTGCCAGCAGAGCCTCTGGGGCCAACGTCCTGACTTTC. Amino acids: CASRASGANVLTF.

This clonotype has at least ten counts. The CDR3 DNA sequence: TGCAGTGCTAGGCCGGGAGGAGCGGGAGTTCCCGATACGCAGTATTTT. Its translation: CSARPGGAGVPDTQYF. The rearrangement joins TRBV20-1 to TRBJ2-3; 8 bases line up with TRBD2. Unmatched junction bases numbered 14, after V lost 3 bases and J lost 6 bases. CDR3 length equals 16 residues. Germline CDR1 reads DFQATT; CDR2 reads SNEGSKA (reference sequence).

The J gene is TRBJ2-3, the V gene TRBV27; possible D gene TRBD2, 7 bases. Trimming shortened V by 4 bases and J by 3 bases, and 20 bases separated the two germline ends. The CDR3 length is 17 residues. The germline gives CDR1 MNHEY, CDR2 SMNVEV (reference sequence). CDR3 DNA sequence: TGTGCCAGCAGTTACGAGGGGGGGGGCCTTTGGACAGATACGCAGTATTTT. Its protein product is CASSYEGGGLWTDTQYF.

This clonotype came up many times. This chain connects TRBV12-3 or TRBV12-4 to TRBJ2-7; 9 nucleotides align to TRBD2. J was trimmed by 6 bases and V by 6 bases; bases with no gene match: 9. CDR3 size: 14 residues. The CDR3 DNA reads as TGTGCCAGCAGCCCGGGACTAGCTTTCCCCGAGCAGTACGTC. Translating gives CASSPGLAFPEQYV.

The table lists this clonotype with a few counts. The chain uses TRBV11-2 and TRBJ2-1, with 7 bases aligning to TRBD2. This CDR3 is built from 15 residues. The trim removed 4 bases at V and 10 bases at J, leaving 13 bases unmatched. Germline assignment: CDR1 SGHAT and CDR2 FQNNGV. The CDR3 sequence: CASSSIVGEGGEQFF. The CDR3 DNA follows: TGTGCCAGCAGCTCCATAGTGGGGGAGGGCGGCGAGCAGTTCTTC.

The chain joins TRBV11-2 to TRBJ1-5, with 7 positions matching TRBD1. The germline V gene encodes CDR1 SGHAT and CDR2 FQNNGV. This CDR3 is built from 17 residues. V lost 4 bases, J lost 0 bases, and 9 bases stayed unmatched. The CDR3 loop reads CASSSEGQSYSNQPQHF. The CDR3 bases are TGTGCCAGCAGCTCAGAGGGACAGTCCTATAGCAATCAGCCCCAGCATTTT.

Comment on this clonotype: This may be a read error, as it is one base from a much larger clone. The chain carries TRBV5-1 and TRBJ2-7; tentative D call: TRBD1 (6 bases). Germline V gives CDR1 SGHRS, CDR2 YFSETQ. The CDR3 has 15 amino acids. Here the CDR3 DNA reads TGCGCCAGCCGACTGACCGGGACACAACCCTACGAGCAGAACTTC. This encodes CASRLTGTQPYEQNF.

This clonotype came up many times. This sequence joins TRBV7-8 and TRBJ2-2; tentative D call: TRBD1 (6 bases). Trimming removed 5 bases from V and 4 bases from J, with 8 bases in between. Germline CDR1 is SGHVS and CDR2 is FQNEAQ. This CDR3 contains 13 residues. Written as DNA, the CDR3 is TGTGCCAGCAGCGAGGGGGTCACCGGGGAGCTGTTTTTT. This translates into CASSEGVTGELFF.

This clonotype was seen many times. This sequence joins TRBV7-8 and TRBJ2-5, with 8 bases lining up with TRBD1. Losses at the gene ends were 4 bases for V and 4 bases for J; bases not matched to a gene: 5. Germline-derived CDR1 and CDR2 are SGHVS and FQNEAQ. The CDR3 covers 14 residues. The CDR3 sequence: CASSSRTGSETQYF. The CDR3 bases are TGTGCCAGCAGCTCCAGGACAGGGTCAGAGACCCAGTACTTC. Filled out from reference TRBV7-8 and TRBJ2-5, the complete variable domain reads GAGVSQSPRYKVAKRGQDVALRCDPISGHVSLFWYQQALGQGPEFLTYFQNEAQLDKSGLPSDRFFAERPEGSVSTLKIQRTQQEDSAVYLCASSSRTGSETQYFGPGTRLLVL.

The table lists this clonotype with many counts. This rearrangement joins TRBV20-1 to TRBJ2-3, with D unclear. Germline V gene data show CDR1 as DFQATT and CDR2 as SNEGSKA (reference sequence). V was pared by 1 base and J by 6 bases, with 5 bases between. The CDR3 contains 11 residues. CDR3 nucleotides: TGCAGTGCTAGAGCCGGGGATACGCAGTATTTT. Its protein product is CSARAGDTQYF.

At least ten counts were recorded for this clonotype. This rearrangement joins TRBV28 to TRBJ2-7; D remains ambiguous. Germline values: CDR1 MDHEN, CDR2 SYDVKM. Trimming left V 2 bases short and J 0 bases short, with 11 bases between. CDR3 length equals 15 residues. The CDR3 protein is CASSLIHSGSYEQYF. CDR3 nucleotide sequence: TGTGCCAGCAGTTTAATCCACTCGGGCTCCTACGAGCAGTACTTC. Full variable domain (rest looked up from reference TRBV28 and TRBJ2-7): DVKVTQSSRYLVKRTGEKVFLECVQDMDHENMFWYRQDPGLGLRLIYFSYDVKMKEKGDIPEGYSVSREKKERFSLILESASTNQTSMYLCASSLIHSGSYEQYFGPGTRLTVT.

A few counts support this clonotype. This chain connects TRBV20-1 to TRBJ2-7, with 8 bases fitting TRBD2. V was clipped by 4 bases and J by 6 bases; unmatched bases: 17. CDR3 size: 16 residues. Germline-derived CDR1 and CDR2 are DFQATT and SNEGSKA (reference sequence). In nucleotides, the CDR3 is TGCAGTGCTACGGCACTAGCGGCAGTAGGAGCTGTCGAGCAGTACTTC. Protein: CSATALAAVGAVEQYF.

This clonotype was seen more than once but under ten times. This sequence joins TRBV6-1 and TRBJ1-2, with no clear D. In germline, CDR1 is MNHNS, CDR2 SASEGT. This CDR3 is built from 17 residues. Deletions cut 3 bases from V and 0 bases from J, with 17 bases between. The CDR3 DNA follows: TGTGCCAGCAGTGAGTGGATTCCAGGAGAAACTAACTATGGCTACACCTTC. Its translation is CASSEWIPGETNYGYTF.

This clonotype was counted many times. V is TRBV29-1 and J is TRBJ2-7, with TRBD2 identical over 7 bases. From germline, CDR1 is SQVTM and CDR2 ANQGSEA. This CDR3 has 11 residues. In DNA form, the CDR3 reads TGCATGGGACTACCCTCCTACGAGCAGTACTTC. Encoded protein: CMGLPSYEQYF.

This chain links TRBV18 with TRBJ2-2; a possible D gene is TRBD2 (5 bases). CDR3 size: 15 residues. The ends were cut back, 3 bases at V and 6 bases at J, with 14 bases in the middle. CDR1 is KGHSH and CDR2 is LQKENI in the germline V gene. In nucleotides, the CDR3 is TGTGCCAGCTCACCGACGATGGGAGTCGCCGGGGAGCTGTTTTTT. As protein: CASSPTMGVAGELFF.

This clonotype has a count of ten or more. The CDR3 nucleotides read TGTGCCAGCAGCATACCGGGACTAGCGGGAGAAGTTAACGAGCAGTACGTC. This translates into CASSIPGLAGEVNEQYV. J is TRBJ2-7 and V is TRBV5-6, with 14 bases matching TRBD2. The CDR3 sequence is 17 residues long. With 4 bases clipped from V and 5 bases from J, the junction kept 11 bases outside the gene matches. Germline assignment: CDR1 SGHDT and CDR2 YYEEEE.